The 18 T cell receptor beta chains listed next were all sequenced from one sample in a study of blood T cell repertoires in COVID-19. The protocol was immunoSEQ multiplex PCR, while the TCRdb copy is restricted to in-frame clones and leaves out a portion. Among a few hundred thousand clones listed, approximately 93% were seen once. The sequencing input was PBMCs or T cells enriched from blood (not recorded which). The receptors originated from a woman aged 40 to 50 who had been exposed to COVID-19.

The chain combines TRBV7-6 with TRBJ2-1; 7 bases are a match to TRBD2. Germline CDR1 SGHVS, CDR2 FNYEAQ. This CDR3 has 17 residues. Losses at the gene ends were 6 bases for V and 4 bases for J; bases not matched to a gene: 15. The CDR3 sequence: CASSPSGSPFSYNEQFF. The CDR3 nucleotides read TGTGCCAGCAGTCCTAGCGGATCACCCTTCTCATACAATGAGCAGTTCTTC.

This chain joins TRBV9 and TRBJ2-5; TRBD1 agrees at 12 bases. V lost 4 bases, J lost 5 bases, and 9 bases stayed unmatched. CDR1 SGDLS and CDR2 YYNGEE come from the germline V gene. The CDR3 covers 16 residues. CDR3: CASSPLPGTGGETQYF. The CDR3 DNA is TGTGCCAGCAGCCCCCTTCCTGGGACAGGGGGCGAGACCCAGTACTTC.

This chain connects TRBV3-1 (or the pseudogene TRBV3-2) to TRBJ2-7; D gene unclear. The CDR3 runs 14 residues. V was pared by 5 bases and J by 7 bases, with 18 bases between. Germline V CDR1 and CDR2: LGHDT, YNNKEL (reference sequence). The CDR3 spells CASSGPEKRREQYF. The CDR3 DNA reads TGTGCCAGCAGCGGTCCGGAGAAGAGACGGGAGCAGTACTTC.

This sequence joins TRBV18 and TRBJ1-3, with unresolved D. CDR3 length: 13 residues. Germline V gives CDR1 KGHSH, CDR2 LQKENI. V was trimmed by 6 bases and J by 0 bases, leaving 6 bases between them. DNA for the CDR3: TGTGCCAGCTCGTCTCCCTCTGGAAACACCATATATTTT. It codes for CASSSPSGNTIYF. Using reference TRBV18 and TRBJ1-3 for the parts outside the CDR3, the full variable domain is NAGVMQNPRHLVRRRGQEARLRCSPMKGHSHVYWYRQLPEEGLKFMVYLQKENIIDESGMPKERFSAEFPKEGPSILRIQQVVRGDSAAYFCASSSPSGNTIYFGEGSWLTVV.

The chain recombines TRBV12-3 or TRBV12-4 with TRBJ1-5; D uncertain. V lost 6 bases, J lost 1 base, and 7 bases lay in between. The CDR3 extends over 13 amino acids. The CDR3 coding sequence is TGTGCCAGCAGCCCCGCGAGCAATCAGCCCCAGCATTTT. Amino acids: CASSPASNQPQHF.

V usage is TRBV11-3 and J usage is TRBJ2-3, with 12 nucleotides matching TRBD2. J lost 5 bases, V lost 1 base, and 4 bases had no gene match. The germline CDR1 and CDR2 sequences are SGHNT and YENEEA. CDR3 length: 16 residues. The CDR3 DNA reads TGTGCCAGCAGCTTAGCTAGCGGGGGGGCCAGAGATACGCAGTATTTT. This gives the protein CASSLASGGARDTQYF. Complete variable domain (other parts from reference TRBV11-3 and TRBJ2-3): EAGVVQSPRYKIIEKKQPVAFWCNPISGHNTLYWYLQNLGQGPELLIRYENEEAVDDSQLPKDRFSAERLKGVDSTLKIQPAELGDSAVYLCASSLASGGARDTQYFGPGTRLTVL.

This clone was detected only a few times. The chain recombines TRBV20-1 with TRBJ2-1, with D hard to call. CDR1 is DFQATT, CDR2 SNEGSKA, per germline (reference sequence). CDR3 size: 14 residues. V lost 3 bases, J lost 0 bases, and 9 bases lay in between. The CDR3 nucleotides read TGCAGTGCTAGTGGAGCGCCCTCCTACAATGAGCAGTTCTTC. Encoded protein: CSASGAPSYNEQFF.

CDR3: CSVPSGSDNEQFF. The CDR3 nucleotides read TGCAGCGTTCCCAGCGGGAGCGACAATGAGCAGTTCTTC. The V gene is TRBV29-1, the J gene TRBJ2-1, with 8 nucleotides matching TRBD2. Trimming took 5 bases from V and 5 from J; bases not matched to a gene: 5. Germline V gene data show CDR1 as SQVTM and CDR2 as ANQGSEA. The CDR3 is 13 amino acids.

The chain recombines TRBV19 with TRBJ1-2; 9 bases are shared with TRBD1. Germline CDR1 and CDR2: LNHDA and SQIVND (reference sequence). This CDR3 has 15 residues. Unmatched junction bases numbered 6, after V lost 7 bases and J lost 0 bases. CDR3 sequence: CASKPDRGANYGYTF. In DNA form, the CDR3 reads TGTGCCAGTAAACCCGACAGGGGGGCTAACTATGGCTACACCTTC.

The chain uses TRBV4-3 and TRBJ1-3; D gene ambiguous. CDR3 length equals 13 residues. V lost 4 bases and J lost 8, with 12 bases in between. Germline V gene sequence: CDR1 LGHNA, CDR2 YSLEER. In DNA form, the CDR3 reads TGCGCCAGCAGCCTCGTAGAGGGAGACACCATATATTTT. This codes for CASSLVEGDTIYF.

This rearrangement joins TRBV7-3 to TRBJ2-1, with a possible D match to TRBD2 (6 bases). The germline V gene has CDR1 SGHTA and CDR2 FQGTGA. The CDR3 has 18 residues. The V and J ends lost 2 bases and 2 bases respectively, with 19 bases between them. The CDR3 spells CASSLLGSGAWPYNEQFF. The CDR3 nucleotides read TGTGCCAGCAGCTTATTGGGTAGCGGAGCCTGGCCCTACAATGAGCAGTTCTTC.

V usage is TRBV7-8 and J usage is TRBJ1-2; D gene unclear. V was clipped by 5 bases and J by 8 bases, with 18 bases between them. The CDR3 contains 14 residues. Germline loops: CDR1 SGHVS, CDR2 FQNEAQ. The DNA for the CDR3 is TGTGCCAGCAGCCCCCGCCCTCAGATGGGCGGCTACACCTTC. Amino acids: CASSPRPQMGGYTF.

The V gene is TRBV19, the J gene TRBJ1-5; 12 nucleotides agree with TRBD1. V lost 6 bases and J lost 5; bases outside the gene matches: 8. The CDR3 loop spans 16 amino acids. The germline V gene encodes CDR1 LNHDA and CDR2 SQIVND (reference sequence). The CDR3 is CASSSRGDRGHQPQHF. DNA of the CDR3: TGTGCCAGTAGCTCTCGAGGGGACAGGGGGCATCAGCCCCAGCATTTT.

This chain joins TRBV10-3 and TRBJ1-1; TRBD1 is a possible D gene (5 bases). Trimming took off 3 bases at V and 1 base at J, with 12 bases between the two ends. The V gene's germline CDR1 is ENHRY and CDR2 SYGVKD. This CDR3 is 15 amino acids long. In nucleotides, the CDR3 is TGTGCCATCAGTGAAGAGGGGAGGGGGAACACTGAAGCTTTCTTT. Translation: CAISEEGRGNTEAFF.

The chain joins TRBV2 to TRBJ1-5; 10 positions match TRBD1. Per germline, CDR1 SNHLY and CDR2 FYNNEI. Germline trimming cut 5 bases from V and 4 bases from J; bases unmatched to any gene: 5. CDR3 length: 15 residues. CDR3 protein: CASSLGQGKNQPQHF. The CDR3 DNA reads as TGTGCCAGCAGTTTGGGACAGGGGAAGAATCAGCCCCAGCATTTT.

The CDR3 sequence is CASSLAFNQPQHF. CDR3 sequence (DNA): TGTGCCAGCAGCTTGGCTTTTAATCAGCCCCAGCATTTT. The chain joins TRBV5-8 to TRBJ1-5; D not certain. Germline lookup yields CDR1 SGHTS and CDR2 YDEGEE. The CDR3 length is 13 residues. Between the trimmed V and J ends, which lost 0 bases and 4 bases, there was a span of 5 bases. Variable domain in full (rest from reference TRBV5-8 and TRBJ1-5): EAGVTQSPTHLIKTRGQQATLRCSPISGHTSVYWYQQALGLGLQFLLWYDEGEERNRGNFPPRFSGRQFPNYSSELNVNALELEDSALYLCASSLAFNQPQHFGDGTRLSIL.

The chain is built from TRBV9 and TRBJ2-1; 11 bases are shared with TRBD2. Trimming removed 0 bases from V and 4 bases from J; junction bases left unmatched: 6. The CDR3 is 17 amino acids. Germline V gives CDR1 SGDLS, CDR2 YYNGEE. CDR3 nucleotides: TGTGCCAGCAGCGTAGGAACTAGCGGGGGCCCGTACAATGAGCAGTTCTTC. This gives the protein CASSVGTSGGPYNEQFF.

The chain uses TRBV4-1 and TRBJ2-3; 7 bases align to TRBD2. Germline V lookup: CDR1 MGHRA, CDR2 YSYEKL. This CDR3 contains 15 residues. V shed 5 bases, J shed 2 bases, and the junction held 7 bases outside the gene matches. The CDR3 spells CASSRGGVNTDTQYF. The CDR3 bases are TGCGCCAGCAGCAGGGGAGGGGTTAACACAGATACGCAGTATTTT.